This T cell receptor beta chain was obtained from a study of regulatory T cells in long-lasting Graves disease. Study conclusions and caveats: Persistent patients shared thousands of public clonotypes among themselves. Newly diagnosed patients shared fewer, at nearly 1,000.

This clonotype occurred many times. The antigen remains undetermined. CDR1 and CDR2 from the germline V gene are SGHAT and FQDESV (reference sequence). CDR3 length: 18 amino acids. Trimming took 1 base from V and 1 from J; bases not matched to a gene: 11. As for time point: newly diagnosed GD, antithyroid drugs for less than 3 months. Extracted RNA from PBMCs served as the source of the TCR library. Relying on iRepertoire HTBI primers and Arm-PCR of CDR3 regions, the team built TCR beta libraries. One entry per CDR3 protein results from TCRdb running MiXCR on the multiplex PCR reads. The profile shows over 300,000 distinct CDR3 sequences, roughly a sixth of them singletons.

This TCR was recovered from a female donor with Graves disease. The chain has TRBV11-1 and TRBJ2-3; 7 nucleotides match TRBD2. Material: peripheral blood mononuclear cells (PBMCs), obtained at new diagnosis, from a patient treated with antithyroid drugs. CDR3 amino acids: CASSLVRAGVGGTDTQYF. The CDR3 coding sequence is TGTGCCAGCAGCTTAGTAAGGGCGGGAGTAGGCGGCACAGATACGCAGTATTTT.